This TCR beta chain was documented in a study of blood T cell repertoires in COVID-19. As for the study in general: Donors in the United States, Italy and Spain gave samples during acute or convalescent COVID-19. The cDNA or gDNA used as material had been derived from T cells, B-cell-depleted T cells, or PBMCs.

Authors' data handling: Counts of nucleated cells, estimated from reference gene primer amplification, were obtained. Using immunoSEQ multiplex PCR, the repertoire was profiled, and TCRdb retains in-frame clones only, with some absent. V, J and clone size are those of that table, while D and trimming were read from the DNA. Of over 85,000 clones in the sample, approximately 90% were seen once. The V end was cut by 0 bases, the J end by 5 bases, with 13 bases between. CDR1 LNHDA and CDR2 SQIVND come from the germline V gene (reference sequence). The CDR3 runs to 15 residues. The V and J genes are TRBV19 and TRBJ2-5; tentative D call: TRBD1 (6 bases). The source of this sequence is a man in his 70s with acute or convalescent COVID-19. Sequencing used peripheral blood. The CDR3 region has the DNA TGTGCCAGTAGTATAGAGGCAGGGGCGCGTGAGACCCAGTACTTC. Translated: CASSIEAGARETQYF.